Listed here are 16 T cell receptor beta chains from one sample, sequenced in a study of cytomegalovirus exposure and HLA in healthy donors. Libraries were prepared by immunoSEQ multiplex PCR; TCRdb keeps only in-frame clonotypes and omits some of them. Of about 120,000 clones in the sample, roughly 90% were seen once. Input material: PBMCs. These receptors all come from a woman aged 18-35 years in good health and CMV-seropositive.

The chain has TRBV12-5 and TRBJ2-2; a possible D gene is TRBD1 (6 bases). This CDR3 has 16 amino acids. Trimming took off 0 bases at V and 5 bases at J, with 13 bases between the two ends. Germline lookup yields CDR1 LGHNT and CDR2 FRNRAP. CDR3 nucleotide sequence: TGTGCTAGTGGTTTGGTGTTACAGGGTCGGACCGGGGAGCTGTTTTTT. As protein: CASGLVLQGRTGELFF. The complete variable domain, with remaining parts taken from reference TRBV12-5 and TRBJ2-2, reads DARVTQTPRHKVTEMGQEVTMRCQPILGHNTVFWYRQTMMQGLELLAYFRNRAPLDDSGMPKDRFSAEMPDATLATLKIQPSEPRDSAVYFCASGLVLQGRTGELFFGEGSRLTVL.

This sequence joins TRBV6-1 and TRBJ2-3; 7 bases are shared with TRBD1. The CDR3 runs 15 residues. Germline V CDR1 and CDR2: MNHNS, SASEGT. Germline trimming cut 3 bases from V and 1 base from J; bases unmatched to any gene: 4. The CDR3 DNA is TGTGCCAGCAGTGACGGACAGGTTGGCACAGATACGCAGTATTTT. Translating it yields CASSDGQVGTDTQYF.

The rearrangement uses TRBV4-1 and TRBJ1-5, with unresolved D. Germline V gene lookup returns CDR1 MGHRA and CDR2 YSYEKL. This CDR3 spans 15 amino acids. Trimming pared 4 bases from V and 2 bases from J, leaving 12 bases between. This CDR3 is CASSRELSRNQPQHF. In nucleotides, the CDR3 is TGCGCCAGCAGCCGGGAGTTGTCCCGCAATCAGCCCCAGCATTTT.

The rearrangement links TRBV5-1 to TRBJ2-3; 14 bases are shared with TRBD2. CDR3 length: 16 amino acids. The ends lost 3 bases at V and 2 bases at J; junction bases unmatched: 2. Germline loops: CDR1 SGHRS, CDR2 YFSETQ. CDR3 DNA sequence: TGCGCCAGCAGCTGGACTAGCGGGGGGTTCACAGATACGCAGTATTTT. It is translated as CASSWTSGGFTDTQYF.

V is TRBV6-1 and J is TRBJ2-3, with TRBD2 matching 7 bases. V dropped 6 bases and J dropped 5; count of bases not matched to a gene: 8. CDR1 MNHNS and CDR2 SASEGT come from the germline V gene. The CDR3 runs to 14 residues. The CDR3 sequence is CASRLQGGVDTQYF. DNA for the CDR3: TGTGCCAGCAGACTCCAGGGAGGGGTAGATACGCAGTATTTT.

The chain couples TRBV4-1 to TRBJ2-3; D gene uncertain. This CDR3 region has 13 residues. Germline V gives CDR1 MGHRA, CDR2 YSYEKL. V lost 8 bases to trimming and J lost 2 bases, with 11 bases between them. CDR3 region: CASLGSNTDTQYF. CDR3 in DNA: TGCGCCAGCCTCGGGTCCAACACAGATACGCAGTATTTT.

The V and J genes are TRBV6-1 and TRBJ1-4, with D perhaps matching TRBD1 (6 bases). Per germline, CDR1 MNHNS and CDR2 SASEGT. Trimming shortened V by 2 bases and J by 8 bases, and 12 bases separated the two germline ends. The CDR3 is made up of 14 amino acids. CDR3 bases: TGTGCCAGCAGTGAAAGGGGGTCTTACGAAAAACTGTTTTTT. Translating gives CASSERGSYEKLFF.

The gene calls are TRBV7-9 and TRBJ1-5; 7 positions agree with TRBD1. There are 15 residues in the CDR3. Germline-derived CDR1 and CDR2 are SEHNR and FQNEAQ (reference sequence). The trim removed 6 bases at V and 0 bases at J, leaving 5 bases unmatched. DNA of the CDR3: TGTGCCAGCAGTCGTACAGGGGATAGCAATCAGCCCCAGCATTTT. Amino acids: CASSRTGDSNQPQHF.

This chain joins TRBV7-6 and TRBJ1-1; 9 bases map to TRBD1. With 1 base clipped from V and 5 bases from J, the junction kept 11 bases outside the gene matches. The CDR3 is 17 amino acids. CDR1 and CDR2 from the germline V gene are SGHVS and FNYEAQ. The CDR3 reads CASSLVGGGTGFTEAFF. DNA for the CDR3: TGTGCCAGCAGCTTAGTTGGGGGCGGGACAGGGTTTACTGAAGCTTTCTTT.

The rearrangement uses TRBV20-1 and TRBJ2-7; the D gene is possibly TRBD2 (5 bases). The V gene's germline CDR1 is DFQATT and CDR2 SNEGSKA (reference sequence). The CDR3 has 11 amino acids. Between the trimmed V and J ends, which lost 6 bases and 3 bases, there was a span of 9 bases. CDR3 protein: CSAEVGYEQYF. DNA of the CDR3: TGCAGTGCGGAGGTAGGCTACGAGCAGTACTTC.

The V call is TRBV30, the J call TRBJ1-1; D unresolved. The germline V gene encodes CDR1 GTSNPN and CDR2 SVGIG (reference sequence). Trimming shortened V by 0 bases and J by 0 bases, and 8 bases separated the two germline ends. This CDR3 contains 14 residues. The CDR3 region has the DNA TGTGCCTGGAGTGTCCCCAGGCTGAACACTGAAGCTTTCTTT. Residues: CAWSVPRLNTEAFF.

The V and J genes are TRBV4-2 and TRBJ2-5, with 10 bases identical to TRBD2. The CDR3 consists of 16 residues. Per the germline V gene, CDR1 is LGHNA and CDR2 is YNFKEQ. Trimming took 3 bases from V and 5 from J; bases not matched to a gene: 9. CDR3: CASSQALSGGGETQYF. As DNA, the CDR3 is TGTGCCAGCAGCCAGGCCTTGAGCGGGGGGGGCGAGACCCAGTACTTC.

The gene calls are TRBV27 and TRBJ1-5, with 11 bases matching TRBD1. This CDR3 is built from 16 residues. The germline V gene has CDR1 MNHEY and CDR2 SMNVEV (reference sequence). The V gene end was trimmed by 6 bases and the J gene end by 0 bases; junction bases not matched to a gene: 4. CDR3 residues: CASRGQGANSNQPQHF. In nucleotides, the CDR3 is TGTGCCAGCAGAGGACAGGGGGCGAATAGCAATCAGCCCCAGCATTTT.

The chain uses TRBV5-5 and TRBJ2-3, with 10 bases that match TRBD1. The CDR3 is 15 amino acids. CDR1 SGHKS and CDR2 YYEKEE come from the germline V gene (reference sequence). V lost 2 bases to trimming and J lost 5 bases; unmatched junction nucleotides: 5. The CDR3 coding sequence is TGTGCCAGCAGCTTACGACAGGGGGCGCAAGATACGCAGTATTTT. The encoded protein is CASSLRQGAQDTQYF. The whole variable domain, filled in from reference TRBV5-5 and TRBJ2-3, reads DAGVTQSPTHLIKTRGQQVTLRCSPISGHKSVSWYQQVLGQGPQFIFQYYEKEERGRGNFPDRFSARQFPNYSSELNVNALLLGDSALYLCASSLRQGAQDTQYFGPGTRLTVL.

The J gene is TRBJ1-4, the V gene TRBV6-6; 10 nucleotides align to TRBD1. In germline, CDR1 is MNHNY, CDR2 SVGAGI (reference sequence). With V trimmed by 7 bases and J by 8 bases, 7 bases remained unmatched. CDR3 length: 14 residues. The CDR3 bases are TGTGCCAGCACCCTGGGACAGGGGAGAGAAAAACTGTTTTTT. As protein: CASTLGQGREKLFF.

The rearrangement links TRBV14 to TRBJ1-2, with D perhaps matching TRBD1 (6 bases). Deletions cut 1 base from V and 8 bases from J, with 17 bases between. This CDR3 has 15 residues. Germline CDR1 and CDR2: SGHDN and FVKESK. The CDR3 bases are TGTGCCAGCAGCCAAGTAGAGAGGGGACAAACGGGCTACACCTTC. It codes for CASSQVERGQTGYTF.